This is a list of T cell receptor beta chains from one sample in a study of T cell repertoires in cytomegalovirus infection. Using its own MiXCR run on the reads, TCRdb lists one record per CDR3 protein. The table shows roughly 230,000 distinct CDR3 sequences, with 9% to 15% occurring only once. The sequencing input was PBMCs. The receptors were sampled from a human donor in good health (CMV status not recorded). Some clones in this sample may be carry-over from other donors' samples. Both conserved end residues are part of each CDR3. The order of the fields is clone size, J gene, V gene, D gene, CDR3 DNA, CDR3 protein. The D gene is left open where the match is weak. Clone size is stated in some rows and not others, as once, few, many or a class when expanded.

size: many
J: TRBJ2-2
V: TRBV7-2
D: .
DNA: TGTGCCAGCGAGATCTCCGCGAACACCGGGGAGCTGTTTTTT
CDR3: CASEISANTGELFF

size: many
J: TRBJ2-7
V: TRBV7-2
D: .
DNA: TGTGCCAGCAGCTCCCCCGGCCGCCCCGATTCCTACGAGCAGTACTTC
CDR3: CASSSPGRPDSYEQYF

size: .
J: TRBJ1-5
V: TRBV19
D: TRBD1
DNA: TGTGCCAGTAGCCAAGAGGGACAGGCGAGAGGTCAGCCCCAGCATTTT
CDR3: CASSQEGQARGQPQHF

size: .
J: TRBJ2-4
V: TRBV20-1
D: .
DNA: TGCAGTGCTAAGGGGGATCGGGAAAACATTCAGTACTTC
CDR3: CSAKGDRENIQYF

size: many
J: TRBJ1-4
V: TRBV7-2
D: .
DNA: TGTGCCAGCGGGGGACGGTCGAATGAAAAACTGTTTTTT
CDR3: CASGGRSNEKLFF

size: few
J: TRBJ2-3
V: TRBV28
D: TRBD2
DNA: TGTGCCAGCGCCCCGGCTAGCGGGGCAGATACGCAGTATTTT
CDR3: CASAPASGADTQYF

size: .
J: TRBJ1-2
V: TRBV6-2/TRBV6-3
D: .
DNA: TGTGCCAGCAGTTACTCCGGATTCTATGGCTACACCTTC
CDR3: CASSYSGFYGYTF

size: many
J: TRBJ2-5
V: TRBV7-9
D: TRBD2
DNA: TGTGCCAGCAGCTTACCTAGCGGGAGTCCCCAGTACTTC
CDR3: CASSLPSGSPQYF

size: .
J: TRBJ1-5
V: TRBV12-3/TRBV12-4
D: TRBD1
DNA: TGTGCCAGCAAGCCGTCCGGGACAGTCGATCAGCCCCAGCATTTT
CDR3: CASKPSGTVDQPQHF

size: many
J: TRBJ2-1
V: TRBV12-3/TRBV12-4
D: TRBD2
DNA: TGTGCCAGCACCCTGACTAGCGGGAGAGGCAATGAGCAGTTCTTC
CDR3: CASTLTSGRGNEQFF

size: many
J: TRBJ1-1
V: TRBV19
D: TRBD1
DNA: TGTGCCAGTAGTTCGCGGACAGGGGGCTTCGTTGGTTGGACTGAAGCTTTCTTT
CDR3: CASSSRTGGFVGWTEAFF

size: many
J: TRBJ1-2
V: TRBV7-2
D: .
DNA: TGTGCCAGCAGCACCATGGCAGGTCTCTATGGCTACACCTTC
CDR3: CASSTMAGLYGYTF

size: .
J: TRBJ1-2
V: TRBV7-9
D: .
DNA: TGTGCCAGCAGCTTGGGTCAGGCGTTCTTCTATGGCTACACCTTC
CDR3: CASSLGQAFFYGYTF

size: .
J: TRBJ1-4
V: TRBV29-1
D: .
DNA: TGCAGCGTTGTAGCCAGGGGAAGTGAAAAACTGTTTTTT
CDR3: CSVVARGSEKLFF

size: many
J: TRBJ2-1
V: TRBV5-4
D: .
DNA: TGTGCCAGCAGCTTACAGACAGGCACCTACAATGAGCAGTTCTTC
CDR3: CASSLQTGTYNEQFF

size: many
J: TRBJ1-1
V: TRBV7-2
D: .
DNA: TGTGCCAGCAGCTTAGAGAAGAGGACAGATGAAAACACTGAAGCTTTCTTT
CDR3: CASSLEKRTDENTEAFF

size: .
J: TRBJ2-3
V: TRBV4-2
D: .
DNA: TGTGCCAGCAGCCAGGACGACCCCAACACAGATACGCAGTATTTT
CDR3: CASSQDDPNTDTQYF

size: many
J: TRBJ1-1
V: TRBV7-2
D: .
DNA: TGTGCCAGCAGCTTATCCGGCCAAGGCACTGAAGCTTTCTTT
CDR3: CASSLSGQGTEAFF

size: many
J: TRBJ2-5
V: TRBV7-6
D: TRBD2
DNA: TGTGCCAGTGGGACTAGCGGGGGGAGCGAGACCCAGTACTTC
CDR3: CASGTSGGSETQYF

size: .
J: TRBJ1-5
V: TRBV28
D: .
DNA: TGTGCCAGCAGGCCTCCTGGCACAGTCGGTCAGCCCCAGCATTTT
CDR3: CASRPPGTVGQPQHF

size: many
J: TRBJ2-3
V: TRBV2
D: TRBD1
DNA: TGTGCCGGCGGACAGGCCCTCACGTCTGATACGCAGTATTTT
CDR3: CAGGQALTSDTQYF

size: many
J: TRBJ2-7
V: TRBV19
D: .
DNA: TGTGCCAGTAGTATAGGTCTTTCCTACGAGCAGTACTTC
CDR3: CASSIGLSYEQYF

size: .
J: TRBJ2-5
V: TRBV19
D: .
DNA: TGTGCCAGTAGTATAACACCACTTCGAAAGGGGACCCAGTACTTC
CDR3: CASSITPLRKGTQYF

size: many
J: TRBJ2-1
V: TRBV6-2/TRBV6-3
D: .
DNA: TGTGCCAGCAGTTATGGAGGCTACACGGTCCAGTTCTTC
CDR3: CASSYGGYTVQFF

size: .
J: TRBJ2-2
V: TRBV4-1
D: TRBD1
DNA: TGCGCCAGCAGCCAAGAGAAAAGGGGGACAGTCGTTACCGGGGAGCTGTTTTTT
CDR3: CASSQEKRGTVVTGELFF

size: many
J: TRBJ2-3
V: TRBV28
D: TRBD1
DNA: TGTGCCAGCAGTTTCCCGGACAGGGTGTATGCAGATACGCAGTATTTT
CDR3: CASSFPDRVYADTQYF

size: once
J: TRBJ2-7
V: TRBV14
D: .
DNA: TGTGCCAGCAGCGGCGCTCTGGCGACCTACGAGCAGTACTTC
CDR3: CASSGALATYEQYF

size: few
J: TRBJ1-1
V: TRBV6-6
D: TRBD1
DNA: TGTGCCAGCAGTTACGAGAGGGGGCAGGGTGAAGCTTTCTTT
CDR3: CASSYERGQGEAFF

size: many
J: TRBJ1-1
V: TRBV7-2
D: .
DNA: TGTGCCAGCAGCTGGAACCGGGACGGGACTGAAGCTTTCTTT
CDR3: CASSWNRDGTEAFF

size: .
J: TRBJ2-5
V: TRBV12-3/TRBV12-4
D: TRBD1
DNA: TGTGCCAGCAGGTCCGGGACAGGGCTCTTCGGGGAGACCCAGTACTTC
CDR3: CASRSGTGLFGETQYF

size: many
J: TRBJ1-2
V: TRBV12-3/TRBV12-4
D: .
DNA: TGTGCCAGCAGTCCCACCGCAGGGAACTATGGCTACACCTTC
CDR3: CASSPTAGNYGYTF

size: many
J: TRBJ2-7
V: TRBV6-2/TRBV6-3
D: .
DNA: TGTGCCAGCAAACGGGGGCAGACCTACGAGCAGTACTTC
CDR3: CASKRGQTYEQYF

size: few
J: TRBJ2-5
V: TRBV28
D: TRBD2
DNA: TGTGCCAGTACCTCTAGCGGGGTTAAACAAGAGACCCAGTACTTC
CDR3: CASTSSGVKQETQYF

size: .
J: TRBJ1-5
V: TRBV12-3/TRBV12-4
D: .
DNA: TGTGCCAGCATTTTAGGGACGGCCAATCAGCCCCAGCATTTT
CDR3: CASILGTANQPQHF

size: few
J: TRBJ1-6
V: TRBV7-6
D: TRBD1
DNA: TGTGCCAGCAGCTTAAACAGGGGAGATTCACCCCTCCACTTT
CDR3: CASSLNRGDSPLHF

size: many
J: TRBJ1-2
V: TRBV6-2/TRBV6-3
D: .
DNA: TGTGCCAGCAGTTACGGACACCTCCGGGACTATGGCTACACCTTC
CDR3: CASSYGHLRDYGYTF

size: many
J: TRBJ2-2
V: TRBV7-8
D: .
DNA: TGTGCCAGCAGCAAACAGGCTTCGCGTGGAGGCGGGGAGCTGTTTTTT
CDR3: CASSKQASRGGGELFF

size: many
J: TRBJ1-6
V: TRBV7-2
D: TRBD1
DNA: TGTGCCAGCAGCTTAGTTGTAGGGGGCAATTCACCCCTCCACTTT
CDR3: CASSLVVGGNSPLHF

size: many
J: TRBJ1-5
V: TRBV7-2
D: .
DNA: TGTGCCAGCAGCTTAAAACCGGGTTCTCAGCCCCAGCATTTT
CDR3: CASSLKPGSQPQHF

size: .
J: TRBJ2-3
V: TRBV20-1
D: TRBD2
DNA: TGCAGTGCTAGCCAGCGGGAGGGGTCCGAAGATACGCAGTATTTT
CDR3: CSASQREGSEDTQYF

size: .
J: TRBJ2-7
V: TRBV7-3
D: .
DNA: TGTGCCAGCAGCCCCGGCGTAGCGTGGGACGAGCAGTACTTC
CDR3: CASSPGVAWDEQYF

size: many
J: TRBJ1-5
V: TRBV7-8
D: .
DNA: TGTGCCAGCAGCTTAGATGGCAGGGAGTGGTATCAGCCCCAGCATTTT
CDR3: CASSLDGREWYQPQHF

size: many
J: TRBJ2-2
V: TRBV23-1
D: .
DNA: TGCGCCAGCAGTCATTCATTTTTGAGGGACCTTACCGGGGAGCTGTTTTTT
CDR3: CASSHSFLRDLTGELFF

size: few
J: TRBJ1-2
V: TRBV9
D: TRBD1
DNA: TGTGCCAGCAGCCCGACAGGGGGGACCTATGGCTACACCTTC
CDR3: CASSPTGGTYGYTF

size: many
J: TRBJ2-1
V: TRBV7-2
D: TRBD1
DNA: TGTGCCAGCAGCTTAGCTAGGACAGGGGGGAACAATGAGCAGTTCTTC
CDR3: CASSLARTGGNNEQFF

size: .
J: TRBJ2-3
V: TRBV19
D: TRBD1
DNA: TGTGCCAGTAGTATAGTGGACAGGGGGGATACGCAGTATTTT
CDR3: CASSIVDRGDTQYF

size: few
J: TRBJ1-3
V: TRBV28
D: .
DNA: TGTGCCAGCAGTTTAGGAGGACCCTCTGGAAACACCATATATTTT
CDR3: CASSLGGPSGNTIYF

size: few
J: TRBJ2-3
V: TRBV7-3
D: TRBD1
DNA: TGTGCCAGCAGCCCGGAAGGGACAGGGAGAGATACGCAGTATTTT
CDR3: CASSPEGTGRDTQYF

size: many
J: TRBJ1-4
V: TRBV7-2
D: .
DNA: TGTGCCAGCAGCCCCAAACTTGGGACACATAATGAAAAACTGTTTTTT
CDR3: CASSPKLGTHNEKLFF

size: .
J: TRBJ2-1
V: TRBV6-2/TRBV6-3
D: TRBD2
DNA: TGTGCCAGCAAAACTAGCGGGAGGACTTACAATGAGCAGTTCTTC
CDR3: CASKTSGRTYNEQFF

size: .
J: TRBJ2-3
V: TRBV19
D: .
DNA: TGTGCCAGTAGTATAGCCCATAGCACAGATACGCAGTATTTT
CDR3: CASSIAHSTDTQYF

size: .
J: TRBJ1-2
V: TRBV19
D: .
DNA: TGTGCCAGTAGAACAGAGGGAGTCTATGGCTACACCTTC
CDR3: CASRTEGVYGYTF

size: .
J: TRBJ2-7
V: TRBV28
D: .
DNA: TGTGCCAGCAGTTTAATGGTTGGGGAGCAGTACTTC
CDR3: CASSLMVGEQYF

size: many
J: TRBJ2-7
V: TRBV7-2
D: .
DNA: TGTGCCAGCAGCTTAGTGGGGACGGGCGGGGACGAGCAGTACTTC
CDR3: CASSLVGTGGDEQYF

size: few
J: TRBJ2-7
V: TRBV28
D: .
DNA: TGTGCCAGCAGTGTCGACGAGCAGTACTTC
CDR3: CASSVDEQYF

size: many
J: TRBJ2-7
V: TRBV25-1
D: TRBD2
DNA: TGTGCCAGCAGTGAATTTGCGGGAGGCTACGAGCAGTACTTC
CDR3: CASSEFAGGYEQYF

size: .
J: TRBJ2-2
V: TRBV27
D: TRBD2
DNA: TGTGCCAGCAGTTTATGGGGACTAGCGGGAGCCGGGGAGCTGTTTTTT
CDR3: CASSLWGLAGAGELFF

size: many
J: TRBJ1-6
V: TRBV7-2
D: .
DNA: TGTGCCAGCAGCCCTCAAGGGGGAGGGCATAATTCACCCCTCCACTTT
CDR3: CASSPQGGGHNSPLHF

size: few
J: TRBJ2-5
V: TRBV19
D: TRBD2
DNA: TGTGCCAGTAGTCTCGTAGCGGGAGGTGAAGAGACCCAGTACTTC
CDR3: CASSLVAGGEETQYF

size: .
J: TRBJ2-3
V: TRBV5-5
D: TRBD2
DNA: TGTGCCAGCAGCTTGGTGCAGGGAGGGGATACGCAGTATTTT
CDR3: CASSLVQGGDTQYF